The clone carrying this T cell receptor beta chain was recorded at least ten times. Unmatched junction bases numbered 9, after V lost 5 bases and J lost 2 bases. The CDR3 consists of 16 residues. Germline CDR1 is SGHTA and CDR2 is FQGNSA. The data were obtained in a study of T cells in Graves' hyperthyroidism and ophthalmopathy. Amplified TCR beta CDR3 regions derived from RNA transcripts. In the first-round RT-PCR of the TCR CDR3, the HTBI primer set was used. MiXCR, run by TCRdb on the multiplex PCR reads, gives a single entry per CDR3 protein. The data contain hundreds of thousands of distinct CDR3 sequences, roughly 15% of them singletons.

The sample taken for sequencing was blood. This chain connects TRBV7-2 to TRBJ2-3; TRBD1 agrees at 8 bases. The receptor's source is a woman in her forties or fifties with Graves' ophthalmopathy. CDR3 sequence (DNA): TGTGCCAGCAGCGCGCAACCGGGACAGGTCACAGATACGCAGTATTTT. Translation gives CASSAQPGQVTDTQYF.